This TCR beta chain was captured in a study of T cell responses to AZD1222 COVID-19 vaccine. TCRdb's table, derived via immunoSEQ multiplex PCR, lists solely in-frame clones and lacks some. The data hold around 70,000 clones, with roughly 85% observed a single time. The germline V gene encodes CDR1 SNHLY and CDR2 FYNNEI. The ends were cut back, 3 bases at V and 5 bases at J, with 7 bases in the middle. The CDR3 length is 12 residues. The sequencing used peripheral blood, collected 28 days after the second AZD1222 dose. This chain uses TRBV2 with TRBJ1-1; D unresolved. This clonotype originated in an adult who received the AZD1222 COVID-19 vaccine. The CDR3, as DNA: TGTGCCAGCAGTGAGTCCGTTACTGAAGCTTTCTTT. Protein sequence: CASSESVTEAFF.